These 18 T cell receptor beta chains originate from one sample sequenced in a study of cytomegalovirus exposure and HLA in healthy donors (dated by TCRdb to 2015 to 2018). The library came from the immunoSEQ multiplex PCR assay. The multiplex PCR relied on a mix of 60 forward primers for TCR Vbeta segments and 13 reverse primers for TCR Jbeta segments. Entries here come from immuneACCESS through TCRdb and include only in-frame sequences with V and J called. Some clones fail to appear in such tables; in the studies checked, an unresolved V gene covers under half of the shortfall, and the cause of the remainder is unknown. The sample contains around 62,000 clones, about three quarters of them found a single time. The ten largest clones represent 9.7% of the sample. The specimen was PBMCs. These receptors were collected from a man between 40 and 49 years old in good health and CMV-seronegative.

The rearrangement uses TRBV6-5 and TRBJ1-2; D unclear. Trimming took 9 bases from V and 7 from J, leaving 3 bases between them. Germline V gene data show CDR1 as MNHEY and CDR2 as SVGAGI. The CDR3 sequence is 8 residues long. CDR3 region: CASSGYTF. Here the CDR3 DNA reads TGTGCCAGTAGTGGCTACACCTTC.

The chain employs TRBV10-1 and TRBJ2-2, with unresolved D. The CDR3 extends over 15 amino acids. From germline, CDR1 is WNHNN and CDR2 SYGVQD (reference sequence). The ends were cut back, 3 bases at V and 3 bases at J, with 11 bases in the middle. The CDR3 loop is CASSDPNRDTGELFF. CDR3 bases: TGCGCCAGCAGTGACCCCAACAGAGACACCGGGGAGCTGTTTTTT.

This chain connects TRBV11-1 to TRBJ2-3, with 9 positions matching TRBD2. Germline-derived CDR1 and CDR2 are SGHAT and FQDESV (reference sequence). This CDR3 has 17 amino acids. Unmatched junction bases numbered 9, after V lost 5 bases and J lost 0 bases. The CDR3 is CASSPMTSGASTDTQYF. DNA for the CDR3: TGTGCCAGCAGCCCCATGACTAGCGGAGCTAGCACAGATACGCAGTATTTT.

This clone was counted a single time. The chain couples TRBV27 to TRBJ2-5; maybe TRBD1 (5 bases). Trimming cost V 1 base and J 5 bases, with 11 bases left between them. This CDR3 contains 14 residues. CDR1 and CDR2 from the germline V gene are MNHEY and SMNVEV (reference sequence). CDR3 in DNA: TGTGCCAGCAGTTTATACGCAGGGCGCGAGACCCAGTACTTC. This codes for CASSLYAGRETQYF.

This chain links TRBV5-4 with TRBJ2-3; 13 positions agree with TRBD2. J lost 1 base, V lost 3 bases, and 8 bases had no gene match. The CDR3 runs to 18 residues. Per germline, CDR1 SGHNT and CDR2 YYREEE (reference sequence). The CDR3, as DNA: TGTGCCAGCAGCTCCCGACTAGCGGGGGGCGTCGGCACAGATACGCAGTATTTT. Protein: CASSSRLAGGVGTDTQYF.

The genes are TRBV6-5 and TRBJ2-7; TRBD1 agrees at 12 bases. The CDR3 sequence is 14 residues long. Per the germline V gene, CDR1 is MNHEY and CDR2 is SVGAGI. V trimming: 5 bases; J trimming: 6 bases; junction bases outside the gene matches: 5. The CDR3 region has the DNA TGTGCCAGCAGTCTGGGACAGGGGGCCACCGAGCAGTACTTC. This codes for CASSLGQGATEQYF.

The chain links TRBV29-1 to TRBJ2-7; 9 nucleotides line up with TRBD2. The length of the CDR3 is 13 residues. Trimming cost V 4 bases and J 2 bases; bases outside gene matches: 3. From germline, CDR1 is SQVTM and CDR2 ANQGSEA. The CDR3 coding sequence is TGCAGCGTTGGGGCGGGAGGGACCTACGAGCAGTACTTC. Its protein is CSVGAGGTYEQYF.

The chain employs TRBV5-4 and TRBJ1-5, with 8 bases matching TRBD1. After removal of 3 bases from V and 7 bases from J, the junction contained 6 bases not matched to a gene. Germline CDR1 and CDR2: SGHNT and YYREEE (reference sequence). The CDR3 contains 14 residues. CDR3 in amino acids: CASSSYGQGQPQHF. In DNA form, the CDR3 reads TGTGCCAGCAGCTCCTACGGACAGGGACAGCCCCAGCATTTT. The full variable domain, its missing parts supplied by reference TRBV5-4 and TRBJ1-5, is ETGVTQSPTHLIKTRGQQVTLRCSSQSGHNTVSWYQQALGQGPQFIFQYYREEENGRGNFPPRFSGLQFPNYSSELNVNALELDDSALYLCASSSYGQGQPQHFGDGTRLSIL.

The chain is built from TRBV7-6 and TRBJ2-7; D may be TRBD2 (6 bases). The CDR3 consists of 15 residues. Between the trimmed V and J ends, which lost 1 base and 7 bases, there was a span of 17 bases. Looked up from germline, CDR1 is SGHVS and CDR2 is FNYEAQ. CDR3 loop: CASSLERVTAVEQYF. In DNA, the CDR3 is TGTGCCAGCAGCTTAGAGCGGGTTACGGCGGTGGAGCAGTACTTC.

J is TRBJ2-7 and V is TRBV5-1; possible D gene TRBD1, 5 bases. The CDR3 is 14 amino acids. Germline V gives CDR1 SGHRS, CDR2 YFSETQ. With 4 bases removed from V and 2 bases from J, the gap between germline ends came to 13 bases. CDR3 bases: TGCGCCAGCAGCCCCGGACAACTGCCCTACGAGCAGTACTTC. Encoded protein: CASSPGQLPYEQYF.

The CDR3 is CASSVTSGGTYEQYF. The CDR3 DNA follows: TGTGCCAGTAGTGTGACTAGCGGGGGAACATACGAGCAGTACTTC. The chain combines TRBV19 with TRBJ2-5, with TRBD2 identical over 12 bases. The DNA end is a closer match to TRBJ2-7, so the J assignment may be wrong. The CDR3 covers 15 residues. Germline CDR1 LNHDA, CDR2 SQIVND (reference sequence).

Here the CDR3 reads CASSTRSGSTDTQYF. Here the CDR3 DNA reads TGTGCCAGCAGCACTAGGAGCGGGAGCACAGATACGCAGTATTTT. The chain combines TRBV7-9 with TRBJ2-3; D might be TRBD2 (6 bases). The germline gives CDR1 SEHNR, CDR2 FQNEAQ (reference sequence). The CDR3 totals 15 residues. Trimming removed 5 bases from V and 0 bases from J, with 12 bases in between.

This clone came up a few times. One end of the junction does not line up with germline, which may come from a read error. The J gene is TRBJ2-1, the V gene TRBV7-9; 8 bases are shared with TRBD1. The CDR3 runs 16 residues. Germline V gives CDR1 SEHNR, CDR2 FQNEAQ (reference sequence). CDR3: CSSSPGQGASYNEQFF. In DNA, the CDR3 is TGTTCCAGCAGCCCAGGACAGGGCGCCTCCTACAATGAGCAGTTCTTC.

The CDR3 spells CASSPRLVLETQYF. The CDR3 coding sequence is TGTGCCAGCAGCCCGCGGTTAGTTCTAGAGACCCAGTACTTC. The rearrangement links TRBV11-2 to TRBJ2-5; D ambiguous. Trimming took 5 bases from V and 4 from J, leaving 14 bases between them. CDR1 and CDR2 (germline): SGHAT, FQNNGV. This CDR3 has 14 amino acids.

This clone was recorded a few times. V is TRBV18 and J is TRBJ2-5; D is unclear. The CDR3 spans 14 residues. CDR1 is KGHSH and CDR2 is LQKENI in the germline V gene. V was cut by 5 bases and J by 2 bases, with 12 bases left in between. The CDR3 loop reads CASSNPTVQETQYF. CDR3 nucleotides: TGTGCCAGCTCAAACCCCACGGTACAAGAGACCCAGTACTTC.

The chain has TRBV5-6 and TRBJ2-7; D not resolved. The CDR3 extends over 14 amino acids. V gave up 2 bases and J gave up 3 bases, with 12 bases separating them. CDR1 is SGHDT and CDR2 is YYEEEE in the germline V gene. The CDR3 region has the DNA TGTGCCAGCAGCTTACGCGGTTTACGCTACGAGCAGTACTTC. It yields the protein CASSLRGLRYEQYF.

The chain is built from TRBV2 and TRBJ2-2; 9 positions match TRBD2. V dropped 3 bases and J dropped 3; count of bases not matched to a gene: 5. The CDR3 is made up of 16 amino acids. CDR1 is SNHLY and CDR2 is FYNNEI in the germline V gene. In DNA, the CDR3 is TGTGCCAGCAGTGATTGGCGGGAGGGCGACACCGGGGAGCTGTTTTTT. Translation gives CASSDWREGDTGELFF. Full variable domain (outside the CDR3, taken from reference TRBV2 and TRBJ2-2): EPEVTQTPSHQVTQMGQEVILRCVPISNHLYFYWYRQILGQKVEFLVSFYNNEISEKSEIFDDQFSVERPDGSNFTLKIRSTKLEDSAMYFCASSDWREGDTGELFFGEGSRLTVL.

This clone appeared a few times. The CDR3 loop reads CASSGQGRGEKLFF. CDR3 sequence (DNA): TGTGCCAGCAGTGGACAGGGGAGGGGGGAAAAACTGTTTTTT. The rearrangement uses TRBV6-1 and TRBJ1-4, with 8 bases matching TRBD1. The CDR3 has 14 residues. In germline, CDR1 is MNHNS, CDR2 SASEGT. The ends lost 4 bases at V and 8 bases at J; junction bases unmatched: 6.